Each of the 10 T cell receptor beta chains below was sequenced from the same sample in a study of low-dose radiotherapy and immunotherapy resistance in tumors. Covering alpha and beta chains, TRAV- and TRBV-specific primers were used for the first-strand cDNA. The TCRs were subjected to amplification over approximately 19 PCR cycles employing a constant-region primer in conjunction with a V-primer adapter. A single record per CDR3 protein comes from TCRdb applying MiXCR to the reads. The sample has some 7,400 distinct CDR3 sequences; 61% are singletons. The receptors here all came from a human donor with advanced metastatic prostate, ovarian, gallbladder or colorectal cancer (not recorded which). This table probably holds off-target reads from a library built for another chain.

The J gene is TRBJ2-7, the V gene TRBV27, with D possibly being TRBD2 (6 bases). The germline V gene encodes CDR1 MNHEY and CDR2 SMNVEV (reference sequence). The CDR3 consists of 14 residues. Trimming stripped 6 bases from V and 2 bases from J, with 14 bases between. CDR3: CASRGIAVTYEQYF. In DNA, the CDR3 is TGTGCCAGCAGAGGCATAGCGGTTACCTACGAGCAGTACTTC.

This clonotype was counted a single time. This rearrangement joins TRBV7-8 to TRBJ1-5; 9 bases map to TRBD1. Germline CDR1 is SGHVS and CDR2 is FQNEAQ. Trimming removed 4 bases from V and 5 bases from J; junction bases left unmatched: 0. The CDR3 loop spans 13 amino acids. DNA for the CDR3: TGTGCCAGCAGCTGGGACAGGGATCAGCCCCAGCATTTT. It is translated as CASSWDRDQPQHF.

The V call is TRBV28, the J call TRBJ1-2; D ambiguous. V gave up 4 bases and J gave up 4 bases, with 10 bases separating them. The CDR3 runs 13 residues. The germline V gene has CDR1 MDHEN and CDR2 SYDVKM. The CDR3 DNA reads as TGTGCCAGCAGTTCACCCGACGGCTATGGCTACACCTTC. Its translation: CASSSPDGYGYTF.

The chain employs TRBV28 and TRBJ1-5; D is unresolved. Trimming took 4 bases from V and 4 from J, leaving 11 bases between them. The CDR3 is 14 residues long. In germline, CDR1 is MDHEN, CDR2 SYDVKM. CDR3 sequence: CASSYHGVNQPQHF. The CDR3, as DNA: TGTGCCAGCAGTTATCATGGAGTTAATCAGCCCCAGCATTTT. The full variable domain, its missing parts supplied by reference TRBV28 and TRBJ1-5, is DVKVTQSSRYLVKRTGEKVFLECVQDMDHENMFWYRQDPGLGLRLIYFSYDVKMKEKGDIPEGYSVSREKKERFSLILESASTNQTSMYLCASSYHGVNQPQHFGDGTRLSIL.

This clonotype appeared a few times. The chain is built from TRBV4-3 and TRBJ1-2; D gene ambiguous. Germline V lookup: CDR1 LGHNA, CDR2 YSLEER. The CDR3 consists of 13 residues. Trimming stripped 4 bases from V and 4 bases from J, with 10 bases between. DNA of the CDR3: TGCGCCAGCAGCCCGCGCGCAGGCTATGGCTACACCTTC. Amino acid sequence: CASSPRAGYGYTF.

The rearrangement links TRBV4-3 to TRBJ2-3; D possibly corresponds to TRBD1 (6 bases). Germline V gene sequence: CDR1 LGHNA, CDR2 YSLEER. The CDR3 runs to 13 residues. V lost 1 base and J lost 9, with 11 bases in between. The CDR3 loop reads CASSQVVDSTQYF. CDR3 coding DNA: TGCGCCAGCAGCCAAGTGGTGGACAGCACGCAGTATTTT.

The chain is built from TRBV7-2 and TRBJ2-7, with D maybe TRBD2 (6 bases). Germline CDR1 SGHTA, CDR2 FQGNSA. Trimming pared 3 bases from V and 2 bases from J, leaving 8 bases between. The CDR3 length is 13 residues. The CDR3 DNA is TGTGCCAGCAGCTTCCCGGGGGCCTACGAGCAGTACTTC. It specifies CASSFPGAYEQYF.

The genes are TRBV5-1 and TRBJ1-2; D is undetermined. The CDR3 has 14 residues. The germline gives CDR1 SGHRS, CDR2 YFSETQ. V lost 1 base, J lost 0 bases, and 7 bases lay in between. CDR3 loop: CASSLSISNYGYTF. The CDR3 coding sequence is TGCGCCAGCAGCTTGAGCATATCTAACTATGGCTACACCTTC.

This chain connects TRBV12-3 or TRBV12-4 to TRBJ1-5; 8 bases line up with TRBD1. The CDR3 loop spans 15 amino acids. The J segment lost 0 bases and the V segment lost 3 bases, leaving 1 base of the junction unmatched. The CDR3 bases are TGTGCCAGCAGTTTGGGACAGGTTAGCAATCAGCCCCAGCATTTT. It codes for CASSLGQVSNQPQHF.

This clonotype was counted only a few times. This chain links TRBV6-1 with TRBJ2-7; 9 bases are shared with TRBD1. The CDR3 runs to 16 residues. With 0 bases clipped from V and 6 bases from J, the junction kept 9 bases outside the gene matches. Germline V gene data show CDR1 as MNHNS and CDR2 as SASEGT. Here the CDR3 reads CASSEALDRGSREQYF. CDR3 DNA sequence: TGTGCCAGCAGTGAAGCCCTGGACAGGGGTTCACGCGAGCAGTACTTC.